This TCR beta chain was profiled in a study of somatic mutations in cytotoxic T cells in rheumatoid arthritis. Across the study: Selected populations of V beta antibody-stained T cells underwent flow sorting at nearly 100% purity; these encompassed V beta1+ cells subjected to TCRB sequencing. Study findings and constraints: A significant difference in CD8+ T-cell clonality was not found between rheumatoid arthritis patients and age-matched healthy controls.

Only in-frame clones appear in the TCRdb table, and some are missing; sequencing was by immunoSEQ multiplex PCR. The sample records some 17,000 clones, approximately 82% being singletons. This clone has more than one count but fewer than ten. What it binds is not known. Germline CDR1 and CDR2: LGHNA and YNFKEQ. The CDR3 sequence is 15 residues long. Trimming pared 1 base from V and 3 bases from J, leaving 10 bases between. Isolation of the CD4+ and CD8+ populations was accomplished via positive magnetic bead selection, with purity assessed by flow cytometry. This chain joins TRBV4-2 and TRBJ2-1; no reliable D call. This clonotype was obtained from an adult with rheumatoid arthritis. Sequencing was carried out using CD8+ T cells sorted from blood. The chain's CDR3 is CASSQGAVDYNEQFF. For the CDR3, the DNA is TGTGCCAGCAGCCAAGGGGCGGTAGACTACAATGAGCAGTTCTTC.